The 31 T cell receptor beta chains reported below all come from one sample, sequenced in a study of blood T cell repertoires in COVID-19. The repertoire was sequenced with immunoSEQ multiplex PCR; TCRdb's copy has only in-frame clones and lacks some. There are 120,000 or so clones in the sample; 60% to 85% occur only once, and about 6.8% lies in the top ten. Sequenced: peripheral blood. Source of these receptors: an older man with acute or convalescent COVID-19.

The CDR3 protein is CSARDTVFYGYTF. The CDR3 coding sequence is TGCAGCGCCCGGGACACCGTCTTCTATGGCTACACCTTC. This chain uses TRBV29-1 with TRBJ1-2, with D possibly TRBD1 on 6 matching bases. Germline CDR1 SQVTM, CDR2 ANQGSEA. The CDR3 is 13 amino acids. Trimming removed 7 bases at V and 4 bases at J, with 16 bases between.

The V gene is TRBV2, the J gene TRBJ2-5; TRBD1 matches at 8 bases. The CDR3 is 12 amino acids. The trim removed 8 bases at V and 5 bases at J, leaving 4 bases unmatched. Germline CDR1 SNHLY, CDR2 FYNNEI. Here the CDR3 reads CASQGASETQYF. In nucleotides, the CDR3 is TGTGCCAGCCAGGGGGCCAGTGAGACCCAGTACTTC.

The chain recombines TRBV5-1 with TRBJ1-1, with TRBD1 matching over 9 bases. With 1 base clipped from V and 4 bases from J, the junction kept 2 bases outside the gene matches. In germline, CDR1 is SGHRS, CDR2 YFSETQ. The CDR3 totals 14 residues. The CDR3 spells CASSLTGGSTEAFF. The DNA of the CDR3 is TGCGCCAGCAGCTTGACAGGGGGCTCCACTGAAGCTTTCTTT.

This clone was seen just once. The V call is TRBV18, the J call TRBJ1-1; maybe TRBD1 (5 bases). Trimming removed 6 bases from V and 3 bases from J, with 11 bases in between. This CDR3 contains 13 residues. Germline V lookup: CDR1 KGHSH, CDR2 LQKENI. CDR3 protein: CASSSGGYTEAFF. Here the CDR3 DNA reads TGTGCCAGCTCCTCGGGGGGGTACACTGAAGCTTTCTTT.

The rearrangement uses TRBV16 and TRBJ2-3; D uncertain. Germline lookup yields CDR1 KGHSY and CDR2 FQNENV. Trimming removed 5 bases at V and 5 bases at J, with 8 bases between. There are 12 residues in the CDR3. The DNA of the CDR3 is TGTGCCAGCAGCTTCCTTAAAGATACGCAGTATTTT. It codes for CASSFLKDTQYF.

J is TRBJ1-3 and V is TRBV7-2; no clear D gene. V dropped 2 bases and J dropped 4 bases, with 6 bases sitting between them. The germline CDR1 and CDR2 sequences are SGHTA and FQGNSA. The CDR3 has 13 amino acids. The CDR3 protein is CASSLSRGNTIYF. Here the CDR3 DNA reads TGTGCCAGCAGCTTAAGTAGAGGAAACACCATATATTTT.

The V gene is TRBV7-3, the J gene TRBJ2-1; D perhaps matches TRBD2 (5 bases). V lost 4 bases and J 3 bases, leaving 7 bases between the germline ends. This CDR3 region has 13 residues. CDR1 is SGHTA, CDR2 FQGTGA, per germline. This CDR3 is CASSSGIYNEQFF. CDR3 sequence (DNA): TGTGCCAGCAGCTCCGGGATCTACAATGAGCAGTTCTTC.

CDR3 protein: CASSLRVRGNTIYF. As DNA, the CDR3 is TGTGCCAGCAGCCTCAGGGTGCGCGGAAACACCATATATTTT. The rearrangement joins TRBV7-9 to TRBJ1-3, with D possibly matching TRBD1 (5 bases). This CDR3 has 14 residues. In germline, CDR1 is SEHNR, CDR2 FQNEAQ (reference sequence). V dropped 5 bases and J dropped 4 bases, with 12 bases sitting between them.

The J gene is TRBJ2-7, the V gene TRBV6-5; 7 nucleotides align to TRBD1. V shed 2 bases and J 1 base; nucleotides not matched to a gene: 2. In germline, CDR1 is MNHEY, CDR2 SVGAGI. The CDR3 contains 14 residues. For the CDR3, the DNA is TGTGCCAGCAGTTACGCGGACAGGTCCTACGAGCAGTACTTC. It encodes CASSYADRSYEQYF.

The J gene is TRBJ2-5, the V gene TRBV18, with a possible D match to TRBD2 (5 bases). The CDR3 spans 14 residues. Germline values: CDR1 KGHSH, CDR2 LQKENI. V was clipped by 3 bases and J by 1 base, with 9 bases between them. CDR3 loop: CASSPGESQETQYF. In DNA, the CDR3 is TGTGCCAGCTCACCTGGGGAGTCCCAAGAGACCCAGTACTTC.

J is TRBJ1-4 and V is TRBV12-3 or TRBV12-4, with D hard to call. This CDR3 is 13 amino acids long. V was shortened by 6 bases and J by 5 bases, with 10 bases between the two germline ends. CDR3 bases: TGTGCCAGCAGCCAGACGAGGAATGAAAAACTGTTTTTT. Translated: CASSQTRNEKLFF.

This clone was counted a few times. The genes are TRBV27 and TRBJ1-2; 7 bases match TRBD1. V was pared by 0 bases and J by 7 bases, with 5 bases of the junction left unmatched. The CDR3 extends over 14 amino acids. Per the germline V gene, CDR1 is MNHEY and CDR2 is SMNVEV (reference sequence). The CDR3 DNA is TGTGCCAGCAGTTTATCGGGACAGAAGGGTGGCTACACCTTC. Protein sequence: CASSLSGQKGGYTF.

This chain connects TRBV6-4 to TRBJ1-2; 7 bases are shared with TRBD1. This CDR3 spans 13 amino acids. J lost 4 bases, V lost 4 bases, and 3 bases had no gene match. Germline CDR1 reads MRHNA; CDR2 reads SNTAGT. The CDR3 DNA reads as TGTGCCAGCAGTGGGACAGGTGGCTATGGCTACACCTTC. It yields the protein CASSGTGGYGYTF.

This sequence joins TRBV5-1 and TRBJ2-7; TRBD1 matches at 8 bases. CDR1 is SGHRS and CDR2 is YFSETQ in the germline V gene. This CDR3 is 14 amino acids long. With V trimmed by 4 bases and J by 0 bases, 3 bases remained unmatched. This CDR3 is CASSRQGTSYEQYF. In DNA, the CDR3 is TGCGCCAGCAGCAGACAGGGGACCTCCTACGAGCAGTACTTC.

V is TRBV30 and J is TRBJ2-1, with D unclear. The CDR3 sequence is 13 residues long. Germline V CDR1 and CDR2: GTSNPN, SVGIG (reference sequence). V gave up 3 bases and J gave up 9 bases, with 15 bases separating them. CDR3 sequence reads: CAWSQFEEGEQFF. CDR3 nucleotides: TGTGCCTGGAGCCAGTTTGAGGAAGGTGAGCAGTTCTTC.

The V and J genes are TRBV6-1 and TRBJ1-1, with D perhaps TRBD1 (6 bases). The ends were cut back, 7 bases at V and 5 bases at J, with 14 bases in the middle. Germline lookup yields CDR1 MNHNS and CDR2 SASEGT. The CDR3 sequence is 13 residues long. CDR3 DNA: TGTGCCAGCATCTACAGGGAAGCGACTGAAGCTTTCTTT. Translation: CASIYREATEAFF.

As to this clone: An end of the junction differs from the germline gene, which may be a read error. V usage is TRBV19 and J usage is TRBJ1-1; D is unresolved. The CDR3 runs to 14 residues. The germline V gene has CDR1 LNHDA and CDR2 SQIVND (reference sequence). The DNA for the CDR3 is TGTGCCAGTAGCCGCCCTCTGACCGGACTCACCTTACGGTTT. This translates into CASSRPLTGLTLRF.

The J gene is TRBJ1-3, the V gene TRBV19, with D unclear. The CDR3 extends over 13 amino acids. From germline, CDR1 is LNHDA and CDR2 SQIVND (reference sequence). Trimming stripped 5 bases from V and 0 bases from J, with 5 bases between. CDR3 loop: CASSAGSGNTIYF. In DNA form, the CDR3 reads TGTGCCAGTAGTGCCGGCTCTGGAAACACCATATATTTT. Using reference TRBV19 and TRBJ1-3 for the parts outside the CDR3, the full variable domain is DGGITQSPKYLFRKEGQNVTLSCEQNLNHDAMYWYRQDPGQGLRLIYYSQIVNDFQKGDIAEGYSVSREKKESFPLTVTSAQKNPTAFYLCASSAGSGNTIYFGEGSWLTVV.

This clone appeared a few times. CDR3 bases: TGTGCCAGCTCGGGGGGGGTGAACACTGAAGCTTTCTTT. It encodes CASSGGVNTEAFF. This rearrangement joins TRBV6-5 to TRBJ1-1, with D perhaps matching TRBD1 (5 bases). Deletions cut 8 bases from V and 0 bases from J, with 10 bases between. The CDR3 loop spans 13 amino acids. CDR1 and CDR2 (germline): MNHEY, SVGAGI.

V is TRBV27 and J is TRBJ1-2; TRBD1 matches at 7 bases. The CDR3 totals 15 residues. V gave up 5 bases and J gave up 5 bases; unmatched junction bases: 11. Germline loops: CDR1 MNHEY, CDR2 SMNVEV (reference sequence). The chain's CDR3 is CASSPRTGILYGYTF. In nucleotides, the CDR3 is TGTGCCAGCAGTCCCCGGACAGGTATCCTTTATGGCTACACCTTC.

The gene calls are TRBV6-4 and TRBJ1-2; the match to TRBD1 covers 7 bases. The CDR3 sequence is 14 residues long. Germline trimming cut 7 bases from V and 6 bases from J; bases unmatched to any gene: 11. Germline values: CDR1 MRHNA, CDR2 SNTAGT. In nucleotides, the CDR3 is TGTGCCAGCACTCCCACCGGGACAGAAGATGGCTACACCTTC. This encodes CASTPTGTEDGYTF.

The CDR3 region is CASATEWFDEQYF. Written as DNA, the CDR3 is TGCGCCAGCGCAACGGAGTGGTTTGACGAGCAGTACTTC. The chain joins TRBV5-1 to TRBJ2-7; D gene unclear. V shed 7 bases and J shed 5 bases, with 16 bases lying between them. The CDR3 length is 13 residues. CDR1 SGHRS and CDR2 YFSETQ come from the germline V gene. Full variable domain (remainder filled in from reference TRBV5-1 and TRBJ2-7): KAGVTQTPRYLIKTRGQQVTLSCSPISGHRSVSWYQQTPGQGLQFLFEYFSETQRNKGNFPGRFSGRQFSNSRSEMNVSTLELGDSALYLCASATEWFDEQYFGPGTRLTVT.

The chain is built from TRBV30 and TRBJ2-5; D uncertain. The V end lost 2 bases, the J end lost 6 bases, and 16 bases lay between the germline ends. Germline assignment: CDR1 GTSNPN and CDR2 SVGIG (reference sequence). This CDR3 is 14 amino acids long. CDR3 coding DNA: TGTGCCTGGAGTCTGGGCTTGGGTTGGCAGACCCAGTACTTC. Translation: CAWSLGLGWQTQYF. Variable domain in full (rest from reference TRBV30 and TRBJ2-5): SQTIHQWPATLVQPVGSPLSLECTVEGTSNPNLYWYRQAAGRGLQLLFYSVGIGQISSEVPQNLSASRPQDRQFILSSKKLLLSDSGFYLCAWSLGLGWQTQYFGPGTRLLVL.

J is TRBJ2-5 and V is TRBV5-1; the D is unclear. Germline V gene lookup returns CDR1 SGHRS and CDR2 YFSETQ. V dropped 2 bases and J dropped 7 bases, with 18 bases sitting between them. The CDR3 has 15 residues. CDR3 sequence: CASSFNGDSLGTQYF. The CDR3 nucleotides read TGCGCCAGCAGCTTTAATGGTGACTCGTTAGGGACCCAGTACTTC.

The J gene is TRBJ1-2, the V gene TRBV11-2; TRBD1 matches 9 bases. CDR1 is SGHAT, CDR2 FQNNGV, per germline. With V trimmed by 6 bases and J by 6 bases, 11 bases remained unmatched. This CDR3 comprises 15 residues. The chain's CDR3 is CASSGIQGAFHGYTF. CDR3 nucleotide sequence: TGTGCCAGCAGTGGTATACAGGGGGCATTTCATGGCTACACCTTC.

This chain joins TRBV24-1 and TRBJ2-1; TRBD2 matches 16 bases. Trimming took 3 bases from V and 1 from J; bases not matched to a gene: 8. Germline assignment: CDR1 KGHDR and CDR2 SFDVKD. There are 20 residues in the CDR3. In DNA form, the CDR3 reads TGTGCCACCAGTGATAAGGGACTAGCGGGAGGGATATTGTCCTACAATGAGCAGTTCTTC. This translates into CATSDKGLAGGILSYNEQFF.

J is TRBJ2-1 and V is TRBV4-3; TRBD1 aligns across 7 bases. The ends lost 1 base at V and 0 bases at J; junction bases unmatched: 6. CDR3 length: 17 residues. Germline V CDR1 and CDR2: LGHNA, YSLEER. This CDR3 reads CASSQGQGWGSYNEQFF. CDR3 in DNA: TGCGCCAGCAGCCAAGGACAGGGTTGGGGCTCCTACAATGAGCAGTTCTTC.

The chain employs TRBV6-2 or TRBV6-3 and TRBJ1-1; D gene uncertain. This CDR3 has 15 residues. CDR1 and CDR2 (germline): MNHEY, SVGEGT. V lost 5 bases and J 0 bases, leaving 13 bases between the germline ends. The CDR3 coding sequence is TGTGCCAGCAGTCCCCTGGCGGCCATGAACACTGAAGCTTTCTTT. This translates into CASSPLAAMNTEAFF.

The gene calls are TRBV7-9 and TRBJ1-2; D not certain. The V gene lost 1 base and the J gene lost 4 bases, with 10 bases spanning the gap. The germline V gene has CDR1 SEHNR and CDR2 FQNEAQ (reference sequence). The CDR3 consists of 14 residues. The CDR3 loop is CASSLGFEGYGYTF. Written as DNA, the CDR3 is TGTGCCAGCAGCTTAGGGTTTGAGGGCTATGGCTACACCTTC. The variable domain in full, with the rest retrieved from reference TRBV7-9 and TRBJ1-2, is DTGVSQNPRHKITKRGQNVTFRCDPISEHNRLYWYRQTLGQGPEFLTYFQNEAQLEKSRLLSDRFSAERPKGSFSTLEIQRTEQGDSAMYLCASSLGFEGYGYTFGSGTRLTVV.

This clone was counted only a few times. The chain is built from TRBV5-1 and TRBJ1-1; no definite D call. The CDR3 runs 15 residues. Trimming stripped 4 bases from V and 1 base from J, with 14 bases between. Germline CDR1 and CDR2: SGHRS and YFSETQ. The CDR3 here is CASSPGRGRNTEAFF. Written as DNA, the CDR3 is TGCGCCAGCAGCCCTGGGCGGGGTCGGAACACTGAAGCTTTCTTT.

This clone was counted a single time. V is TRBV5-5 and J is TRBJ2-7; D might be TRBD2 (5 bases). The CDR3 is 15 residues long. V shed 1 base and J shed 5 bases, with 16 bases lying between them. Per the germline V gene, CDR1 is SGHKS and CDR2 is YYEKEE (reference sequence). The CDR3, as DNA: TGTGCCAGCAGCTTGAGAGGGCTGGCGTCGAACGAGCAGTACTTC. The encoded protein is CASSLRGLASNEQYF.